These T cell receptor beta chains were read from a single sample in a study of a mutant IDH1 vaccine in newly diagnosed glioma. Measured with immunoSEQ multiplex PCR; TCRdb has only the in-frame clones, and not every one. The sample includes some 60,000 clones, roughly 79% of them seen just once. Their cognate antigens are unknown. Sequencing used PBMCs, obtained from a glioma patient whose treatment included an IDH1 peptide vaccine. These receptors were obtained from a man aged 35 to 55 with glioma. Each CDR3 is given with its conserved first and last residue. D genes are given only for firm matches. Size is stated for part of the rows, as once, few or many counts, or as a class when the clone is expanded.

d_gene: -
v_gene: TRBV2
j_gene: TRBJ2-5
abundance: -
CDR3aa: CASSESPLGETQYF
CDR3nt: TGTGCCAGCAGTGAAAGTCCACTGGGAGAGACCCAGTACTTC

d_gene: -
v_gene: TRBV5-6
j_gene: TRBJ2-7
abundance: -
CDR3aa: CASSLVGRANYEQYF
CDR3nt: TGTGCCAGCAGCTTGGTAGGTCGGGCGAACTACGAGCAGTACTTC

d_gene: TRBD1
v_gene: TRBV7-2
j_gene: TRBJ1-1
abundance: once
CDR3aa: CASSSQGSTEAFF
CDR3nt: TGTGCCAGCAGCTCACAGGGGTCCACTGAAGCTTTCTTT

d_gene: -
v_gene: TRBV7-2
j_gene: TRBJ2-3
abundance: -
CDR3aa: CASSGSTDTQYF
CDR3nt: TGTGCCAGCAGCGGCAGCACAGATACGCAGTATTTT

d_gene: TRBD2
v_gene: TRBV5-4
j_gene: TRBJ2-3
abundance: once
CDR3aa: CASSPGGGTDTQYF
CDR3nt: TGTGCCAGCAGCCCGGGGGGGGGAACAGATACGCAGTATTTT

d_gene: -
v_gene: TRBV4-3
j_gene: TRBJ2-2
abundance: many
CDR3aa: CASSQGPTRVTGELFF
CDR3nt: TGCGCCAGCAGCCAAGGTCCGACTAGGGTGACCGGGGAGCTGTTTTTT

d_gene: TRBD1
v_gene: TRBV27
j_gene: TRBJ2-7
abundance: -
CDR3aa: CASSLPGTGVYEQYF
CDR3nt: TGTGCCAGCAGCTTGCCCGGGACAGGGGTGTACGAGCAGTACTTC

d_gene: TRBD1
v_gene: TRBV6-5
j_gene: TRBJ1-1
abundance: -
CDR3aa: CASSPGTGAAFF
CDR3nt: TGTGCCAGCAGTCCCGGGACAGGGGCAGCTTTCTTT

d_gene: -
v_gene: TRBV18
j_gene: TRBJ1-1
abundance: -
CDR3aa: CASSPLGQDYEAFF
CDR3nt: TGTGCCAGCTCACCACTCGGTCAGGACTATGAAGCTTTCTTT

d_gene: -
v_gene: TRBV28
j_gene: TRBJ2-5
abundance: -
CDR3aa: CASSLADMGKETQYF
CDR3nt: TGTGCCAGCAGTTTGGCCGACATGGGGAAAGAGACCCAGTACTTC

d_gene: -
v_gene: TRBV9
j_gene: TRBJ2-7
abundance: -
CDR3aa: CASGKGGYEQYF
CDR3nt: TGTGCCTCCGGAAAGGGCGGGTACGAGCAGTACTTC

d_gene: -
v_gene: TRBV9
j_gene: TRBJ2-3
abundance: -
CDR3aa: CASSVGGSADTQYF
CDR3nt: TGTGCCAGCAGCGTAGGGGGTAGCGCAGATACGCAGTATTTT

d_gene: -
v_gene: TRBV7-2
j_gene: TRBJ2-4
abundance: -
CDR3aa: CASSFWAGDIQYF
CDR3nt: TGTGCCAGCAGCTTCTGGGCGGGCGACATTCAGTACTTC

d_gene: -
v_gene: TRBV27
j_gene: TRBJ2-3
abundance: -
CDR3aa: CASSLAGTTQYF
CDR3nt: TGTGCCAGCAGTTTAGCGGGAACTACGCAGTATTTT

d_gene: TRBD2
v_gene: TRBV10-3
j_gene: TRBJ2-1
abundance: -
CDR3aa: CAISAGGGGEQFF
CDR3nt: TGTGCCATCAGTGCCGGGGGGGGAGGTGAGCAGTTCTTC

d_gene: -
v_gene: TRBV7-3
j_gene: TRBJ2-2
abundance: once
CDR3aa: CASSFSQDSRNTGELFF
CDR3nt: TGTGCCAGCAGCTTTTCTCAGGACAGCCGAAACACCGGGGAGCTGTTTTTT

d_gene: -
v_gene: TRBV6-4
j_gene: TRBJ2-3
abundance: -
CDR3aa: CASSDSGRGTDTQYF
CDR3nt: TGTGCCAGCAGTGACTCGGGCAGGGGTACAGATACGCAGTATTTT

d_gene: TRBD2
v_gene: TRBV7-9
j_gene: TRBJ2-3
abundance: -
CDR3aa: CASSFREVETDTQYF
CDR3nt: TGTGCCAGCAGCTTTCGGGAGGTCGAAACAGATACGCAGTATTTT

d_gene: TRBD1
v_gene: TRBV7-9
j_gene: TRBJ1-3
abundance: -
CDR3aa: CASSRGQGVGNTIYF
CDR3nt: TGTGCCAGCAGCCGCGGACAGGGGGTTGGAAACACCATATATTTT

d_gene: -
v_gene: TRBV9
j_gene: TRBJ1-6
abundance: -
CDR3aa: CASSVVRIF
CDR3nt: TGTGCCAGCAGCGTAGTACGTATATTT

d_gene: TRBD1
v_gene: TRBV5-1
j_gene: TRBJ2-2
abundance: -
CDR3aa: CASSLGQGVGELFF
CDR3nt: TGCGCCAGCAGCTTGGGACAGGGAGTCGGGGAGCTGTTTTTT

d_gene: -
v_gene: TRBV7-2
j_gene: TRBJ1-1
abundance: -
CDR3aa: CASSLASGNTEAFF
CDR3nt: TGTGCCAGCAGCTTAGCGTCAGGGAACACTGAAGCTTTCTTT

d_gene: -
v_gene: TRBV27
j_gene: TRBJ2-7
abundance: -
CDR3aa: CASSLDPLSYEQYF
CDR3nt: TGTGCCAGCAGTCTCGACCCTCTCTCCTACGAGCAGTACTTC

d_gene: TRBD2
v_gene: TRBV15
j_gene: TRBJ2-5
abundance: once
CDR3aa: CATSRGIAGPQETQYF
CDR3nt: TGTGCCACCAGCAGAGGGATAGCGGGCCCCCAAGAGACCCAGTACTTC

d_gene: TRBD1
v_gene: TRBV7-8
j_gene: TRBJ2-5
abundance: -
CDR3aa: CASSPLAQGVETQYF
CDR3nt: TGTGCCAGCAGCCCCTTAGCACAGGGGGTGGAGACCCAGTACTTC

d_gene: -
v_gene: TRBV29-1
j_gene: TRBJ1-2
abundance: -
CDR3aa: CSVELGGGGYTF
CDR3nt: TGCAGCGTTGAACTAGGAGGTGGGGGCTACACCTTC

d_gene: TRBD1
v_gene: TRBV28
j_gene: TRBJ1-5
abundance: -
CDR3aa: CASSRPFRDRWGLQPQHF
CDR3nt: TGTGCCAGCAGTCGTCCTTTCAGGGACAGGTGGGGACTTCAGCCCCAGCATTTT

d_gene: TRBD1
v_gene: TRBV6-1
j_gene: TRBJ2-1
abundance: -
CDR3aa: CASSESQGQGSRQFF
CDR3nt: TGTGCCAGCAGTGAAAGTCAGGGACAGGGTTCGCGTCAGTTCTTC

d_gene: -
v_gene: TRBV4-3
j_gene: TRBJ2-5
abundance: -
CDR3aa: CASSQEFRGAKETQYF
CDR3nt: TGCGCCAGCAGCCAGGAGTTCCGGGGGGCGAAGGAGACCCAGTACTTC

d_gene: -
v_gene: TRBV18
j_gene: TRBJ1-1
abundance: -
CDR3aa: CASSPLNAMNTEAFF
CDR3nt: TGTGCCAGCTCACCACTCAACGCCATGAACACTGAAGCTTTCTTT

d_gene: -
v_gene: TRBV7-2
j_gene: TRBJ2-7
abundance: many
CDR3aa: CASSLPTYEQYF
CDR3nt: TGTGCCAGCAGCTTACCAACCTACGAGCAGTACTTC

d_gene: TRBD2
v_gene: TRBV25-1
j_gene: TRBJ2-1
abundance: -
CDR3aa: CASSELGLAGDNEQFF
CDR3nt: TGTGCCAGCAGTGAATTAGGGCTAGCGGGGGACAATGAGCAGTTCTTC

d_gene: TRBD1
v_gene: TRBV18
j_gene: TRBJ1-2
abundance: -
CDR3aa: CASSLGQGRANYGYTF
CDR3nt: TGTGCCAGCTCACTTGGACAGGGCCGAGCTAACTATGGCTACACCTTC

d_gene: -
v_gene: TRBV6-5
j_gene: TRBJ2-5
abundance: -
CDR3aa: CASSYGLGTGQETQYF
CDR3nt: TGTGCCAGCAGTTACGGCCTAGGGACGGGTCAAGAGACCCAGTACTTC

d_gene: TRBD2
v_gene: TRBV14
j_gene: TRBJ2-7
abundance: -
CDR3aa: CASSPNRGLAGKQYF
CDR3nt: TGTGCCAGCAGCCCAAACAGGGGACTAGCGGGGAAGCAGTACTTC

d_gene: -
v_gene: TRBV2
j_gene: TRBJ1-1
abundance: -
CDR3aa: CASSVSGGTGAFF
CDR3nt: TGTGCCAGCAGTGTCAGCGGGGGCACGGGAGCTTTCTTT

d_gene: TRBD1
v_gene: TRBV11-2
j_gene: TRBJ1-5
abundance: -
CDR3aa: CASRGQGDQPQHF
CDR3nt: TGTGCCAGCAGGGGACAGGGGGATCAGCCCCAGCATTTT

d_gene: -
v_gene: TRBV7-2
j_gene: TRBJ2-2
abundance: -
CDR3aa: CASSLGMNTGELFF
CDR3nt: TGTGCCAGCAGCTTAGGGATGAACACCGGGGAGCTGTTTTTT

d_gene: -
v_gene: TRBV29-1
j_gene: TRBJ1-1
abundance: -
CDR3aa: CSVQPLNTEAFF
CDR3nt: TGCAGCGTCCAACCCTTGAACACTGAAGCTTTCTTT

d_gene: -
v_gene: TRBV14
j_gene: TRBJ2-5
abundance: -
CDR3aa: CASSQDYTEETQYF
CDR3nt: TGTGCCAGCAGCCAAGATTACACAGAAGAGACCCAGTACTTC

d_gene: -
v_gene: TRBV6-1
j_gene: TRBJ2-2
abundance: -
CDR3aa: CASSEVRYTGELFF
CDR3nt: TGTGCCAGCAGTGAGGTCCGTTACACCGGGGAGCTGTTTTTT

d_gene: -
v_gene: TRBV7-2
j_gene: TRBJ1-5
abundance: -
CDR3aa: CASSLDSWGQPQHF
CDR3nt: TGTGCCAGCAGCTTGGACAGCTGGGGGCAGCCCCAGCATTTT

d_gene: TRBD1
v_gene: TRBV11-2
j_gene: TRBJ1-1
abundance: -
CDR3aa: CASSLGQGTRYAFF
CDR3nt: TGTGCCAGCAGCTTAGGACAGGGGACTCGGTATGCTTTCTTT

d_gene: -
v_gene: TRBV19
j_gene: TRBJ2-6
abundance: -
CDR3aa: CASSFHGETGANVLTF
CDR3nt: TGTGCCAGTAGTTTCCACGGGGAAACCGGGGCCAACGTCCTGACTTTC

d_gene: -
v_gene: TRBV4-2
j_gene: TRBJ1-5
abundance: few
CDR3aa: CASREGRSDQPQHF
CDR3nt: TGTGCCAGCAGAGAGGGGCGTTCGGACCAGCCCCAGCATTTT

d_gene: -
v_gene: TRBV6-1
j_gene: TRBJ2-3
abundance: once
CDR3aa: CASSEMWITSDTQYF
CDR3nt: TGTGCCAGCAGTGAAATGTGGATTACCTCAGATACGCAGTATTTT

d_gene: -
v_gene: TRBV6-4
j_gene: TRBJ2-7
abundance: -
CDR3aa: CASSTGSTYEQYF
CDR3nt: TGTGCCAGCAGTACTGGGTCCACCTACGAGCAGTACTTC

d_gene: -
v_gene: TRBV7-2
j_gene: TRBJ1-5
abundance: -
CDR3aa: CASSTTQAQPQHF
CDR3nt: TGTGCCAGCAGCACAACCCAAGCCCAGCCCCAGCATTTT

d_gene: -
v_gene: TRBV29-1
j_gene: TRBJ2-3
abundance: -
CDR3aa: CSVEGPGGTDTQYF
CDR3nt: TGCAGCGTTGAAGGGCCAGGGGGCACAGATACGCAGTATTTT

d_gene: -
v_gene: TRBV19
j_gene: TRBJ1-5
abundance: few
CDR3aa: CASSTGYQPQHF
CDR3nt: TGTGCCAGTAGCACCGGTTACCAGCCCCAGCATTTT

d_gene: -
v_gene: TRBV29-1
j_gene: TRBJ2-7
abundance: -
CDR3aa: CSVVTGYKQYF
CDR3nt: TGCAGCGTCGTAACAGGGTACAAGCAGTACTTC

d_gene: TRBD2
v_gene: TRBV7-9
j_gene: TRBJ2-7
abundance: -
CDR3aa: CASSWGLAGTYAEQYF
CDR3nt: TGTGCCAGCAGCTGGGGACTAGCGGGGACTTATGCCGAGCAGTACTTC

d_gene: TRBD1
v_gene: TRBV18
j_gene: TRBJ2-5
abundance: -
CDR3aa: CASSPRQGQETQYF
CDR3nt: TGTGCCAGCTCACCCCGACAGGGTCAAGAGACCCAGTACTTC